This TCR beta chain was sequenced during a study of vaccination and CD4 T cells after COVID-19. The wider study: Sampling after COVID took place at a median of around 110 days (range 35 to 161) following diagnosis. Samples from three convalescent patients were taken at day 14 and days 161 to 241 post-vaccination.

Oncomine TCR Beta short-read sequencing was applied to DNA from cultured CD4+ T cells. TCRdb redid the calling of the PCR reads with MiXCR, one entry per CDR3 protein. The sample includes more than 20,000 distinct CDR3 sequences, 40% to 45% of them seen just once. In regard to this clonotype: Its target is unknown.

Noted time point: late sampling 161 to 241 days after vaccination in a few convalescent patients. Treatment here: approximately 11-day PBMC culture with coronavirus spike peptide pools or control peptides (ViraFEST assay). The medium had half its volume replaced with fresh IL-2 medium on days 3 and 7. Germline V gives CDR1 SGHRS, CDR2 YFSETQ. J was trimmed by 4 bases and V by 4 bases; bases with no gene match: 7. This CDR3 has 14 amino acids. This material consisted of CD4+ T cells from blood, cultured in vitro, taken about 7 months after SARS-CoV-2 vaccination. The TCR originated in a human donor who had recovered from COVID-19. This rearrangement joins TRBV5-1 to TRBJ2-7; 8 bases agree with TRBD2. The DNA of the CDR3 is TGCGCCAGCAGCCCCCAGACTAGCGCGTACGAGCAGTACTTC. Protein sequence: CASSPQTSAYEQYF.